The 3 T cell receptor beta chains reported below all come from one sample, sequenced in a study of patients and donors after allogeneic stem cell transplantation. A single record per CDR3 protein comes from TCRdb applying MiXCR to the RT-PCR reads. This sample has approximately 200,000 distinct CDR3 sequences, with around 40% found just once. Sequencing was carried out using blood, either unsorted or a sorted T cell fraction (not recorded which). All receptors derive from a human donor who was either an allogeneic HSCT recipient or a stem cell or donor lymphocyte infusion donor (not recorded which). It is not recorded whose cells these are; they may come from a transplant donor.

This clonotype was seen just once. The chain employs TRBV2 and TRBJ1-4; D unclear. The CDR3 runs to 11 residues. Germline V lookup: CDR1 SNHLY, CDR2 FYNNEI. Trimming took off 6 bases at V and 13 bases at J, with 12 bases between the two ends. The CDR3 protein is CASRVTVLLFF. In nucleotides, the CDR3 is TGTGCCAGCAGAGTCACAGTTCTACTGTTTTTT.

Note on this clonotype: Relative to the germline gene, one junction end is altered; a read error may explain this. The genes are TRBV11-2 and TRBJ2-1; TRBD2 agrees at 12 bases. The CDR3 totals 16 residues. CDR1 and CDR2 (germline): SGHAT, FQNNGV. The CDR3 region has the DNA TGTGCCAGCAGCTTTCCAAGACTAGCGGGGGCCAATGAGCAGTGCTTC. It codes for CASSFPRLAGANEQCF. The whole variable domain, filled in from reference TRBV11-2 and TRBJ2-1, reads EAGVAQSPRYKIIEKRQSVAFWCNPISGHATLYWYQQILGQGPKLLIQFQNNGVVDDSQLPKDRFSAERLKGVDSTLKIQPAKLEDSAVYLCASSFPRLAGANEQCFGPGTRLTVL.

The chain links TRBV5-1 to TRBJ2-5; 10 bases are a match to TRBD2. J was trimmed by 1 base and V by 0 bases; bases with no gene match: 3. This CDR3 comprises 16 residues. Per germline, CDR1 SGHRS and CDR2 YFSETQ. CDR3 bases: TGCGCCAGCAGCTTGGAACTAGCGGGGCTCCAAGAGACCCAGTACTTC. Translated: CASSLELAGLQETQYF.